The 10 T cell receptor beta chains given below trace back to one sample, sequenced in a study of shared clonotypes between healthy human individuals. TCRdb's copy holds only in-frame clones and misses some; the assay was immunoSEQ multiplex PCR. The sample lists about 2 million clones, about 95% occurring once. Naive CD8 isolation took CD45RO-negative cells positively selected for CCR7 and excluded terminally differentiated effector memory CD45RA+ cells. The sequenced sample consisted of naive CD8+ T cells sorted from blood. These receptors all stem from a young man in good health.

A note on this clone: The sample carries other DNA sequences with the same CDR3. The chain uses TRBV19 and TRBJ2-7; no reliable D call. The length of the CDR3 is 14 residues. V was pared by 3 bases and J by 0 bases, with 9 bases between. The germline gives CDR1 LNHDA, CDR2 SQIVND (reference sequence). The CDR3 here is CASSMGSGSYEQYF. The CDR3 bases are TGTGCCAGTAGTATGGGCTCTGGCTCCTACGAGCAGTACTTC.

The chain links TRBV13 to TRBJ2-7; 8 positions match TRBD2. The V and J ends lost 5 bases and 6 bases, in that order; junction bases with no gene match: 12. Germline CDR1 reads PRHDT; CDR2 reads FYEKMQ (reference sequence). CDR3 size: 15 residues. CDR3 sequence reads: CASSAPGAGDFEQYF. The CDR3, as DNA: TGTGCCAGCAGCGCCCCGGGAGCGGGAGATTTCGAGCAGTACTTC. The full variable domain, rest sourced from reference TRBV13 and TRBJ2-7, is AAGVIQSPRHLIKEKRETATLKCYPIPRHDTVYWYQQGPGQDPQFLISFYEKMQSDKGSIPDRFSAQQFSDYHSELNMSSLELGDSALYFCASSAPGAGDFEQYFGPGTRLTVT.

This chain connects TRBV28 to TRBJ1-1; possible D gene TRBD1, 6 bases. This CDR3 spans 14 amino acids. The germline V gene has CDR1 MDHEN and CDR2 SYDVKM. Trimming removed 3 bases at V and 1 base at J, with 9 bases between. The CDR3 DNA reads TGTGCCAGCAGTTTCGGGGGGCAGAACACTGAAGCTTTCTTT. It codes for CASSFGGQNTEAFF.

The chain links TRBV27 to TRBJ2-3, with D perhaps matching TRBD2 (6 bases). CDR3 size: 15 residues. V was clipped by 5 bases and J by 2 bases, with 14 bases between them. Germline CDR1 reads MNHEY; CDR2 reads SMNVEV (reference sequence). The CDR3 reads CASSADGTSTDTQYF. For the CDR3, the DNA is TGTGCCAGCAGTGCTGACGGGACTTCCACAGATACGCAGTATTTT.

Notes on this clone: The sample carries other DNA sequences with the same CDR3. V usage is TRBV5-6 and J usage is TRBJ2-1; D not certain. Germline CDR1 is SGHDT and CDR2 is YYEEEE. This CDR3 is 11 amino acids long. The V gene lost 4 bases and the J gene lost 5 bases, with 4 bases spanning the gap. The CDR3 reads CASSLNNEQFF. The CDR3, as DNA: TGTGCCAGCAGCCTTAACAATGAGCAGTTCTTC.

The chain uses TRBV27 and TRBJ1-3; D remains ambiguous. The CDR3 covers 15 residues. The ends were cut back, 5 bases at V and 0 bases at J, with 11 bases in the middle. Germline lookup yields CDR1 MNHEY and CDR2 SMNVEV (reference sequence). CDR3 protein: CASSPTPYSGNTIYF. CDR3 DNA: TGTGCCAGCAGTCCGACGCCTTACTCTGGAAACACCATATATTTT.

This chain joins TRBV7-2 and TRBJ1-3; weak D call: TRBD1 (6 bases). Per germline, CDR1 SGHTA and CDR2 FQGNSA. The V end lost 4 bases, the J end lost 8 bases, and 30 bases lay between the germline ends. The CDR3 loop spans 19 amino acids. The CDR3 bases are TGTGCCAGCAGCTACCTGACAGGCCCGGACTTGATTAGGGCGGACACCATATATTTT. It yields the protein CASSYLTGPDLIRADTIYF. The full variable domain, with the rest looked up from reference TRBV7-2 and TRBJ1-3, is GAGVSQSPSNKVTEKGKDVELRCDPISGHTALYWYRQSLGQGLEFLIYFQGNSAPDKSGLPSDRFSAERTGGSVSTLTIQRTQQEDSAVYLCASSYLTGPDLIRADTIYFGEGSWLTVV.

The CDR3 DNA follows: TGTGCCAGCAGACTCGGGGGCAGGGAGGACACCATATATTTT. Translating it yields CASRLGGREDTIYF. The genes are TRBV6-5 and TRBJ1-3, with a possible D match to TRBD1 (6 bases). V was shortened by 6 bases and J by 8 bases, with 17 bases between the two germline ends. CDR3 length: 14 residues. CDR1 is MNHEY, CDR2 SVGAGI, per germline.

The V and J genes are TRBV29-1 and TRBJ2-7, with TRBD1 matching over 10 bases. The V segment lost 5 bases and the J segment 3 bases; nucleotides outside the gene matches: 4. Per germline, CDR1 SQVTM and CDR2 ANQGSEA. The CDR3 runs 13 residues. CDR3 in amino acids: CSVRGQGFYEQYF. CDR3 sequence (DNA): TGCAGCGTTCGGGGACAGGGGTTCTACGAGCAGTACTTC.

The chain joins TRBV7-9 to TRBJ2-5, with TRBD2 matching over 14 bases. This CDR3 has 17 amino acids. CDR1 SEHNR and CDR2 FQNEAQ come from the germline V gene (reference sequence). The junction had 10 bases not matched to a gene; V was cut back by 5 bases and J by 5 bases. CDR3: CASSPEGLAGDVETQYF. The CDR3 coding sequence is TGTGCCAGCAGCCCCGAGGGACTAGCGGGGGATGTGGAGACCCAGTACTTC. The full variable domain, rest sourced from reference TRBV7-9 and TRBJ2-5, is DTGVSQNPRHKITKRGQNVTFRCDPISEHNRLYWYRQTLGQGPEFLTYFQNEAQLEKSRLLSDRFSAERPKGSFSTLEIQRTEQGDSAMYLCASSPEGLAGDVETQYFGPGTRLLVL.